The sequence of this TCR beta chain was determined in a study of technical replicates of blood from several donors. Looked up from germline, CDR1 is SGHTA and CDR2 is FQGNSA. V trimming: 9 bases; J trimming: 0 bases; junction bases outside the gene matches: 1. The CDR3 runs to 13 residues. The repertoire was sequenced with immunoSEQ multiplex PCR; TCRdb's copy has only in-frame clones and lacks some. The table records fewer than 80,000 clones, 85% to 90% of them present only once. V and J are TRBV7-2 and TRBJ2-1, with 8 nucleotides matching TRBD2. This clonotype was obtained from a human donor in good health. Some clones in this sample may be carry-over from other donors' samples. The sample comprised PBMCs. The CDR3: CASRGGSYNEQFF. The CDR3 DNA follows: TGTGCCAGTCGGGGGGGCTCCTACAATGAGCAGTTCTTC.